These T cell receptor beta chains were read from a single sample in a study of control samples from healthy donors and cancer patients. Libraries were prepared by immunoSEQ multiplex PCR; TCRdb keeps only in-frame clonotypes and omits some of them. The sample holds fewer than 200,000 clones, nearly 96% seen once. The sequencing input was blood. The receptor source for this set is a woman in her thirties in good health. Both conserved end residues are part of each CDR3. A D gene is named only where the DNA matches it firmly.

v_gene: TRBV5-1; j_gene: TRBJ2-5; d_gene: TRBD2; CDR3aa: CASFKRGQETQYF; CDR3nt: TGCGCCAGCTTTAAGCGGGGTCAAGAGACCCAGTACTTC
v_gene: TRBV29-1; j_gene: TRBJ1-2; d_gene: -; CDR3aa: CSVGGLGWGYTF; CDR3nt: TGCAGCGTTGGGGGGCTGGGGTGGGGCTACACCTTC
v_gene: TRBV6-4; j_gene: TRBJ2-3; d_gene: TRBD2; CDR3aa: CASSDSPAGGPDTQYF; CDR3nt: TGTGCCAGCAGTGACTCGCCAGCGGGAGGGCCAGATACGCAGTATTTT
v_gene: TRBV5-4; j_gene: TRBJ1-6; d_gene: TRBD1; CDR3aa: CASSSEQGAGSPLHF; CDR3nt: TGTGCCAGCAGCTCGGAACAGGGGGCAGGGTCACCCCTCCACTTT
v_gene: TRBV2; j_gene: TRBJ1-1; d_gene: TRBD1; CDR3aa: CASTRQGVVGTEAFF; CDR3nt: TGTGCCAGCACAAGACAGGGAGTTGTTGGCACTGAAGCTTTCTTT
v_gene: TRBV5-4; j_gene: TRBJ2-5; d_gene: -; CDR3aa: CASSPGPGQETQYF; CDR3nt: TGTGCCAGCAGCCCGGGACCAGGACAAGAGACCCAGTACTTC
v_gene: TRBV6-5; j_gene: TRBJ1-2; d_gene: TRBD1; CDR3aa: CASSRQGAHYGYTF; CDR3nt: TGTGCCAGCAGCCGACAGGGGGCTCACTATGGCTACACCTTC
v_gene: TRBV28; j_gene: TRBJ2-7; d_gene: -; CDR3aa: CASSPGVAYEQYF; CDR3nt: TGTGCCAGCAGTCCCGGGGTTGCCTACGAGCAGTACTTC
v_gene: TRBV5-4; j_gene: TRBJ2-7; d_gene: -; CDR3aa: CASSQDSQDEQYF; CDR3nt: TGTGCCAGCAGCCAGGACAGCCAGGACGAGCAGTACTTC
v_gene: TRBV27; j_gene: TRBJ2-7; d_gene: -; CDR3aa: CASSPTTGNSYEQYF; CDR3nt: TGTGCCAGCAGCCCTACCACAGGGAATTCTTACGAGCAGTACTTC
v_gene: TRBV7-9; j_gene: TRBJ2-7; d_gene: -; CDR3aa: CASSLAPDDRSSYEQYF; CDR3nt: TGTGCCAGCAGCTTAGCGCCTGACGACAGGAGCTCCTACGAGCAGTACTTC
v_gene: TRBV28; j_gene: TRBJ1-5; d_gene: -; CDR3aa: CASSPTSGSQPQHF; CDR3nt: TGTGCCAGCAGCCCAACCTCCGGCAGTCAGCCCCAGCATTTT
v_gene: TRBV27; j_gene: TRBJ2-2; d_gene: TRBD2; CDR3aa: CASSLGGRALGELFF; CDR3nt: TGTGCCAGCAGTTTAGGCGGGAGGGCCCTTGGGGAGCTGTTTTTT
v_gene: TRBV6-6; j_gene: TRBJ2-1; d_gene: -; CDR3aa: CASSPRGLSYNEQFF; CDR3nt: TGTGCCAGCAGTCCTCGGGGCTTATCCTACAATGAGCAGTTCTTC